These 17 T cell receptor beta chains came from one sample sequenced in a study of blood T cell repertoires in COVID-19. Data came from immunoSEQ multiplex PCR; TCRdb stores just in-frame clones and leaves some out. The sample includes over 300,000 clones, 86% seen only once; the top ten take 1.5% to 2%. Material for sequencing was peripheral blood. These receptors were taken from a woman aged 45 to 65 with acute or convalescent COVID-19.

The CDR3 protein is CASSSRDRPLVVSGYTF. The CDR3 nucleotides are TGTGCCAGTAGTAGCCGGGACAGGCCTCTAGTAGTAAGTGGCTACACCTTC. The chain links TRBV19 to TRBJ1-2; TRBD1 aligns across 8 bases. The length of the CDR3 is 17 residues. Unmatched junction bases numbered 17, after V lost 4 bases and J lost 7 bases. The germline gives CDR1 LNHDA, CDR2 SQIVND (reference sequence).

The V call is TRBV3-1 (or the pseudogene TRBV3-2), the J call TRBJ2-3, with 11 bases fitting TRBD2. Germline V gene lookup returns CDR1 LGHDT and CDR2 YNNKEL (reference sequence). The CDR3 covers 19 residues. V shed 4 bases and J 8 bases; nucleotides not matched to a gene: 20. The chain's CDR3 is CASSPRANKSSGRNGTQYF. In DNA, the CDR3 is TGTGCCAGCAGCCCCCGGGCGAATAAGTCTAGCGGGAGGAACGGTACGCAGTATTTT.

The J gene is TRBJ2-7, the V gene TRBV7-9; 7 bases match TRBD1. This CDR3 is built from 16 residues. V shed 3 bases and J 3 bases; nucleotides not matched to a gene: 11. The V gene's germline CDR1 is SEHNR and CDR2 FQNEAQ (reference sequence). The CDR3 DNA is TGTGCCAGCAGCTTCGGAACCTGGGACAGAGGCTACGAGCAGTACTTC. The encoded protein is CASSFGTWDRGYEQYF.

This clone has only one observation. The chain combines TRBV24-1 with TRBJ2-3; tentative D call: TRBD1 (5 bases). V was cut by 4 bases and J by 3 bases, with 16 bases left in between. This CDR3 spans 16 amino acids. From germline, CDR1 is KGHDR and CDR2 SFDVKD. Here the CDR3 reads CATSDPRDFRTDTQYF. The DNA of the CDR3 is TGTGCCACCAGTGACCCCAGGGATTTTAGGACAGATACGCAGTATTTT.

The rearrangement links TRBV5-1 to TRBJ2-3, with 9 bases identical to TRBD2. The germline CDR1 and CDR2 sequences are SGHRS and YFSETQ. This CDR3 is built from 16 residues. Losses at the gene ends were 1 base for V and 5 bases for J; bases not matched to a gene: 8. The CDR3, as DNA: TGCGCCAGCAGCTTGCTCACTAGCGGGTCGGAAGATACGCAGTATTTT. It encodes CASSLLTSGSEDTQYF.

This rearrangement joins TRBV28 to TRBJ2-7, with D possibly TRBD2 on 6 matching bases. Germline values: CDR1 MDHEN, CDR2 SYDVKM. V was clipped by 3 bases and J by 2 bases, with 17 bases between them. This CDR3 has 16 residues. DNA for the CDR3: TGTGCCAGCAGTTTGGTTGGGGCAGGGAGGACCTACGAGCAGTACTTC. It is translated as CASSLVGAGRTYEQYF.

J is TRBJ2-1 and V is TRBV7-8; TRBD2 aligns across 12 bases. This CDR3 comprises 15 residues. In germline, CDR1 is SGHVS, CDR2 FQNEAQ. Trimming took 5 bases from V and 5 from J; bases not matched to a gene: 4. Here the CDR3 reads CASSQGLAGNNEQFF. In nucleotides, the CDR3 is TGTGCCAGCAGCCAAGGACTAGCGGGGAACAATGAGCAGTTCTTC. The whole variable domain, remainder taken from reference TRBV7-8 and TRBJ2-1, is GAGVSQSPRYKVAKRGQDVALRCDPISGHVSLFWYQQALGQGPEFLTYFQNEAQLDKSGLPSDRFFAERPEGSVSTLKIQRTQQEDSAVYLCASSQGLAGNNEQFFGPGTRLTVL.

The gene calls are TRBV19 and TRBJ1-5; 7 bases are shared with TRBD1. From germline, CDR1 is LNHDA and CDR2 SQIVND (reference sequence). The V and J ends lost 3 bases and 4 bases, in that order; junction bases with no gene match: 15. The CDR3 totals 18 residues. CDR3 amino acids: CASSMDPLDRVGNQPQHF. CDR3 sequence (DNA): TGTGCCAGTAGTATGGATCCCCTAGACAGGGTAGGTAATCAGCCCCAGCATTTT. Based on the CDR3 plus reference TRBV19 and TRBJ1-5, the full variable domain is DGGITQSPKYLFRKEGQNVTLSCEQNLNHDAMYWYRQDPGQGLRLIYYSQIVNDFQKGDIAEGYSVSREKKESFPLTVTSAQKNPTAFYLCASSMDPLDRVGNQPQHFGDGTRLSIL.

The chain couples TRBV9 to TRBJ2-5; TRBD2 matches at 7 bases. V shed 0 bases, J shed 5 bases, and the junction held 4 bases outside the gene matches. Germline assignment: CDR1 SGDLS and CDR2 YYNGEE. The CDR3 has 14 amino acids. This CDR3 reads CASSVASGIETQYF. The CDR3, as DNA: TGTGCCAGCAGCGTAGCTAGCGGCATTGAGACCCAGTACTTC.

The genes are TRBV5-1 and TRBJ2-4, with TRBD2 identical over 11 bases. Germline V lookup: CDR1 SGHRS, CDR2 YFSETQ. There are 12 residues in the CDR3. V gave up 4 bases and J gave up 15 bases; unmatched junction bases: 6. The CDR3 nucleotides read TGCGCCAGCAGCCCGGCTAGCGGGGGGACGTACTTC. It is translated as CASSPASGGTYF.

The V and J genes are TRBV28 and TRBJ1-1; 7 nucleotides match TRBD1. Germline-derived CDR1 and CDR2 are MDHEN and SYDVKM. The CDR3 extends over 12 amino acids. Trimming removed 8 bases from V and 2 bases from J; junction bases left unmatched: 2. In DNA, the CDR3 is TGTGCCAGCGGGACAGCCAACACTGAAGCTTTCTTT. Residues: CASGTANTEAFF. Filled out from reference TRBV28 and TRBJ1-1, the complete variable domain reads DVKVTQSSRYLVKRTGEKVFLECVQDMDHENMFWYRQDPGLGLRLIYFSYDVKMKEKGDIPEGYSVSREKKERFSLILESASTNQTSMYLCASGTANTEAFFGQGTRLTVV.

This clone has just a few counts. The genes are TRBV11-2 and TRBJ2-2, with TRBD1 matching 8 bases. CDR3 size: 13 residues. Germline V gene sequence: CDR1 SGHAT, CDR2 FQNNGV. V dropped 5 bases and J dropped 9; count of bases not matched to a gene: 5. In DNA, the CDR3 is TGTGCCAGCAGCCCCAGACAGGGGTGGGAGCTGTTTTTT. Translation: CASSPRQGWELFF.

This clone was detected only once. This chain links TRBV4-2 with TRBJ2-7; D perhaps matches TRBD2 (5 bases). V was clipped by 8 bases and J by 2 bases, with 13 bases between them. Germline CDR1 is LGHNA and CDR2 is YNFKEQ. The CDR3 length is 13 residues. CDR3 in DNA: TGTGCCAGCCGGCTCTCCGGGGCCTACGAGCAGTACTTC. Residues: CASRLSGAYEQYF.

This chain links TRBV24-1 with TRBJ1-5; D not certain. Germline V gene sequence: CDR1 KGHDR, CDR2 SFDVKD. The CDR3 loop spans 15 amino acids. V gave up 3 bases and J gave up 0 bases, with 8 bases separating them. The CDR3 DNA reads TGTGCCACCAGTGATGACGGGATTAGCAATCAGCCCCAGCATTTT. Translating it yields CATSDDGISNQPQHF.

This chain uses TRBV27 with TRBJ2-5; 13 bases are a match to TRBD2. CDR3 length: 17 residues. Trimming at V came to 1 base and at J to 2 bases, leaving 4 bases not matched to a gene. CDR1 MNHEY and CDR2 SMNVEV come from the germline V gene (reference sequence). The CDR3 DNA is TGTGCCAGCAGTTTATTGGGACTAGCGGGACCTCAAGAGACCCAGTACTTC. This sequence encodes CASSLLGLAGPQETQYF.

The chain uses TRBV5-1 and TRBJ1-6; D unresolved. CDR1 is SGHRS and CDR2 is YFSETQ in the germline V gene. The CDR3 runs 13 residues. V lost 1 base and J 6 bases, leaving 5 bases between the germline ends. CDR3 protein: CASSLNSNSPLHF. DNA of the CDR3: TGCGCCAGCAGCTTGAACAGTAATTCACCCCTCCACTTT.

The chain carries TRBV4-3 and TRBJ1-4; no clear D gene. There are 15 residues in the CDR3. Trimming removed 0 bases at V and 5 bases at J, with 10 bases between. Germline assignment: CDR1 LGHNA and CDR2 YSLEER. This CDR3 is CASSQEHSLNEKLFF. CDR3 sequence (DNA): TGCGCCAGCAGCCAAGAGCACAGCCTGAATGAAAAACTGTTTTTT.